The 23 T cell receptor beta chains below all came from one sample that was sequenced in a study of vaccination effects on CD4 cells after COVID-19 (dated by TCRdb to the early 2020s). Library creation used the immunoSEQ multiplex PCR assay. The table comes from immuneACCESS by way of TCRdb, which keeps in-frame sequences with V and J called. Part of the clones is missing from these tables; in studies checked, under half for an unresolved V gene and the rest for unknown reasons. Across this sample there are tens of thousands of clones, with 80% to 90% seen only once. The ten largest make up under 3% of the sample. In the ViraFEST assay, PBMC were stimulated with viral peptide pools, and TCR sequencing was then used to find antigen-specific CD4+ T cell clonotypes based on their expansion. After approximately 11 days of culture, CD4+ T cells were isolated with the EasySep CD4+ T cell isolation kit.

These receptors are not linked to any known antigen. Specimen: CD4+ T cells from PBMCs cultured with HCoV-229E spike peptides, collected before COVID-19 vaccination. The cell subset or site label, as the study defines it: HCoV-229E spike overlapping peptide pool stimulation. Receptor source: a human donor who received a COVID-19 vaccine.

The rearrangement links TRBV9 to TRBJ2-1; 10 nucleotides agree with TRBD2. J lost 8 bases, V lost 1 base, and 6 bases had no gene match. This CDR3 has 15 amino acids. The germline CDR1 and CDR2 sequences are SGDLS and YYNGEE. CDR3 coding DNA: TGTGCCAGCAGCGTAAGGCTAGCGGGGGCAGATGAGCAGTTCTTC. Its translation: CASSVRLAGADEQFF.

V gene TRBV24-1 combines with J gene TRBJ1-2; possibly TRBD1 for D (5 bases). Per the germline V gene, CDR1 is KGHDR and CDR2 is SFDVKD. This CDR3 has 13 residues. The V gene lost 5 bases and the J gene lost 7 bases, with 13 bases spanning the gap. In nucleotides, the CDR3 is TGTGCCACCAGTGTACAGGTGAAGGGTGGCTACACCTTC. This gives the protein CATSVQVKGGYTF.

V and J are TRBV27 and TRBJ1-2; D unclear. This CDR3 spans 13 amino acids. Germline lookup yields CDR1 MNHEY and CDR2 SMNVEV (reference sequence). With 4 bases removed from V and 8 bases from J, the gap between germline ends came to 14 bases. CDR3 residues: CASSSYDESGYTF. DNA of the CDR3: TGTGCCAGCAGTTCCTACGATGAGAGCGGCTACACCTTC.

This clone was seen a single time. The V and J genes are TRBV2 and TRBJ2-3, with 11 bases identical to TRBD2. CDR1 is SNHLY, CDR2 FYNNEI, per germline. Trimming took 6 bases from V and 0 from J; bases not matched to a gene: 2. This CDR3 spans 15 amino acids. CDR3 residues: CASSLAGGSTDTQYF. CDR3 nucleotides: TGTGCCAGCAGCCTAGCGGGGGGAAGCACAGATACGCAGTATTTT.

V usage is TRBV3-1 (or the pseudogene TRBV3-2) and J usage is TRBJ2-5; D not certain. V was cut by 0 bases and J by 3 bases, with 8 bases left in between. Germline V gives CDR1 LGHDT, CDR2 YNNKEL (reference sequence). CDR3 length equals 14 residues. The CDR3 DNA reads TGTGCCAGCAGCCAAGATCCCTCCGAAGAGACCCAGTACTTC. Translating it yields CASSQDPSEETQYF.

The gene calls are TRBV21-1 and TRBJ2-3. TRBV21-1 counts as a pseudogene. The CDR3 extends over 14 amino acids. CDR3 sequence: CASSKDEGTDTQYF. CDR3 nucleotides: TGTGCCAGCAGCAAAGACGAAGGGACAGATACGCAGTATTTT.

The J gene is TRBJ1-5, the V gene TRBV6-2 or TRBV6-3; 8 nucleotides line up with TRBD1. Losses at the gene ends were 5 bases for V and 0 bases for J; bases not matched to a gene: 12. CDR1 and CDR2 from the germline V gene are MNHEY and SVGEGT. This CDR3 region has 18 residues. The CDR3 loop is CASSLRQGPSYSNQPQHF. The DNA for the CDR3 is TGTGCCAGCAGTCTTCGACAGGGGCCATCCTATAGCAATCAGCCCCAGCATTTT.

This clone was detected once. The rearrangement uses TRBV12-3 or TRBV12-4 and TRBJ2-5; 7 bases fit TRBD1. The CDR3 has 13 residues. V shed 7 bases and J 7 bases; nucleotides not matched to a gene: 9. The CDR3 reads CASTRQGSTTQYF. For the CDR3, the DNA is TGTGCCAGCACCAGACAGGGATCTACGACCCAGTACTTC.

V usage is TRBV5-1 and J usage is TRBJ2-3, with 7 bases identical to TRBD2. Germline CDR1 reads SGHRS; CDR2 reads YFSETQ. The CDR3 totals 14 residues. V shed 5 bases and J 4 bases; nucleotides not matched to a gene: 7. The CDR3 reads CASRGGSSPDTQYF. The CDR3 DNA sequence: TGCGCCAGCAGGGGAGGGTCGTCCCCAGATACGCAGTATTTT.

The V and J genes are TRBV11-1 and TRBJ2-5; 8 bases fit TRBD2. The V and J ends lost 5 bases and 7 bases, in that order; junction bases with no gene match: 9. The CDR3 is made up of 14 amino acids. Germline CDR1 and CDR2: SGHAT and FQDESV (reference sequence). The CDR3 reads CASSLTGGRGTQYF. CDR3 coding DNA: TGTGCCAGCAGCCTAACGGGGGGGCGAGGGACCCAGTACTTC.

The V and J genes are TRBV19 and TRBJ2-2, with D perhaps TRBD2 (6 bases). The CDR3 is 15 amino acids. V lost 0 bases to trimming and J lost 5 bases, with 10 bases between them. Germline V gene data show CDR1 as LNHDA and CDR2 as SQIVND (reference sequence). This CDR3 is CASSIDRRGTGELFF. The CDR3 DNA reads TGTGCCAGTAGTATAGACCGGCGGGGAACCGGGGAGCTGTTTTTT.

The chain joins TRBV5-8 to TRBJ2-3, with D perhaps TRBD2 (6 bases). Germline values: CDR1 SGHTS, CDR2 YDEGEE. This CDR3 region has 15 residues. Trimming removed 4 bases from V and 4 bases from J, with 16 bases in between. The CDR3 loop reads CASSRGTRLADTQYF. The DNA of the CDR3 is TGTGCCAGCAGCCGGGGGACCCGACTAGCAGATACGCAGTATTTT.

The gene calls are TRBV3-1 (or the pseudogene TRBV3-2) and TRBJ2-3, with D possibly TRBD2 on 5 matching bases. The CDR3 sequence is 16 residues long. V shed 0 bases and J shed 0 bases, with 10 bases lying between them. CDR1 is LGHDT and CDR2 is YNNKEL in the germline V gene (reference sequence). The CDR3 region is CASSQDRLASTDTQYF. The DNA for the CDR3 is TGTGCCAGCAGCCAAGATCGGCTAGCTAGCACAGATACGCAGTATTTT.

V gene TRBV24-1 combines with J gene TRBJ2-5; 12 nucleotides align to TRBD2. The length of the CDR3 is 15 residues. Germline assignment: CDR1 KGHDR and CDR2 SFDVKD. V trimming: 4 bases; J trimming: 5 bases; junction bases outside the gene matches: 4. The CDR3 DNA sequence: TGTGCCACCAGTGACACCGGGACTAGCGGGGAGACCCAGTACTTC. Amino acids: CATSDTGTSGETQYF.

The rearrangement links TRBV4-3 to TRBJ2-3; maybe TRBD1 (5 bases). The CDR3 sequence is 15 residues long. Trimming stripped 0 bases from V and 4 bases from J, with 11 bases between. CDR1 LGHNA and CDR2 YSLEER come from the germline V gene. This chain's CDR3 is CASSQERRGADTQYF. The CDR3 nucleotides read TGCGCCAGCAGCCAAGAGAGAAGGGGCGCAGATACGCAGTATTTT.

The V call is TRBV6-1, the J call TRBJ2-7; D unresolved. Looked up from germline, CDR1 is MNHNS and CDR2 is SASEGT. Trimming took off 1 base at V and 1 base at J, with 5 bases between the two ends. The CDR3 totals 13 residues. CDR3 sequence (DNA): TGTGCCAGCAGTGAAGGTAGGTCCTACGAGCAGTACGTC. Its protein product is CASSEGRSYEQYV.

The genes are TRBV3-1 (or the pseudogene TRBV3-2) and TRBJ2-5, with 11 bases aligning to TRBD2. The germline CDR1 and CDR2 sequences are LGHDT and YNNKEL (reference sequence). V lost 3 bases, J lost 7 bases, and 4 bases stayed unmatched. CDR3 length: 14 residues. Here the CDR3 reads CASSQTSGVSTQYF. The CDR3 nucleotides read TGTGCCAGCAGCCAGACTAGCGGGGTGTCGACCCAGTACTTC.

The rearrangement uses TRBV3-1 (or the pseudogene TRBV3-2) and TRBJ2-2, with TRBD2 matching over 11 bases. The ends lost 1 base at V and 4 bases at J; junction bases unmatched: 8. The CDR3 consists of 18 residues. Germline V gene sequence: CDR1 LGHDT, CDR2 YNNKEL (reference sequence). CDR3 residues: CASSQARSGGAITGELFF. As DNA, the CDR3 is TGTGCCAGCAGCCAAGCGCGTAGCGGGGGGGCAATCACCGGGGAGCTGTTTTTT.

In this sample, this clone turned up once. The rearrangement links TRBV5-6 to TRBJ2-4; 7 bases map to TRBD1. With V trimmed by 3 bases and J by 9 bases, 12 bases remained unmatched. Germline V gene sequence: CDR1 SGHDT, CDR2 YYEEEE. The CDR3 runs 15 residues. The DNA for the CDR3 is TGTGCCAGCAGCTGGGTTGTGAGGGGGCCCAGCATTCAGTACTTC. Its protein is CASSWVVRGPSIQYF.

The CDR3 reads CASRYRNTGELFF. Here the CDR3 DNA reads TGTGCCAGCAGATACAGGAACACCGGGGAGCTGTTTTTT. The genes are TRBV12-3 or TRBV12-4 and TRBJ2-2; no firm D call. The V end was cut by 6 bases, the J end by 1 base, with 6 bases between. This CDR3 is built from 13 residues.

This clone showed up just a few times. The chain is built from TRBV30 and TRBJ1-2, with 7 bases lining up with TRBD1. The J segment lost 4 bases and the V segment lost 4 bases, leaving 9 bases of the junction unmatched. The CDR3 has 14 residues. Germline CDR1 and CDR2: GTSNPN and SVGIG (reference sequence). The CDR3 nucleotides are TGTGCCTGGACGACACAGGGGCTCAGCTATGGCTACACCTTC. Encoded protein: CAWTTQGLSYGYTF.

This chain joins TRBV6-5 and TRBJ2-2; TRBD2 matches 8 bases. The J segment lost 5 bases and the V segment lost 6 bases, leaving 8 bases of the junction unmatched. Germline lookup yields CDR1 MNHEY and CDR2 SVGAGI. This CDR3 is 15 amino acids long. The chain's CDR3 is CASSNSGARTGELFF. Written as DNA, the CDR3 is TGTGCCAGCAGCAATAGCGGGGCGAGGACCGGGGAGCTGTTTTTT.

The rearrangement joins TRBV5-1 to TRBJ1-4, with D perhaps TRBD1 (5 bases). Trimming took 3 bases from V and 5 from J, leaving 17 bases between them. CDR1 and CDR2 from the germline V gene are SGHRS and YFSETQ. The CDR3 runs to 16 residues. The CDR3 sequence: CASSSIPGPINEKLFF. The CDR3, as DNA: TGCGCCAGCAGCTCTATCCCGGGACCGATAAATGAAAAACTGTTTTTT.